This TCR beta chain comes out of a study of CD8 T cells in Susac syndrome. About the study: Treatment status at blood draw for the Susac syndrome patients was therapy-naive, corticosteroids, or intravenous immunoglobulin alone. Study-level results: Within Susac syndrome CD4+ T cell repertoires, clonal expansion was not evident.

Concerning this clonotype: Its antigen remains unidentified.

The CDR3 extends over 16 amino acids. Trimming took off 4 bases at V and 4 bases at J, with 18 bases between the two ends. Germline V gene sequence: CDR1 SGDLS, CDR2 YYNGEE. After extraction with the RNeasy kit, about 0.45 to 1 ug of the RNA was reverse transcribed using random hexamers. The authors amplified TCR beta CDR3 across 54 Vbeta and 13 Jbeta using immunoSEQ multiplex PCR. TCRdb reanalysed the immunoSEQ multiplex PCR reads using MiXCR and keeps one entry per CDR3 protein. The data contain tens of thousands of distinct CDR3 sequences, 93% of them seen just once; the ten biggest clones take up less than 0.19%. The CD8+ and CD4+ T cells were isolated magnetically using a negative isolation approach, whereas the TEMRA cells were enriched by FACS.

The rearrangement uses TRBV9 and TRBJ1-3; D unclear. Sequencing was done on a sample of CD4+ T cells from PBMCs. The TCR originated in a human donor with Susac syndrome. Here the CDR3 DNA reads TGTGCCAGCAGCCCATGGGCAGGTGATCTCGGAAACACCATATATTTT. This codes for CASSPWAGDLGNTIYF.